Below, one TCR beta chain is given with its context. Its antigen is as yet unknown. This specimen comes from a study of CD4 T cells in relation to SARS-CoV-2 and coronaviruses. Study context: PBMCs were cultured with antigen for roughly 11 days before TCR beta sequencing. Whole-study findings and limits: About 65% of donors had memory CD4+ clonotypes crossrecognizing SARS-CoV-2 and common cold coronavirus spike. Pre-pandemic and post-infection samples never came from the same donor.

Before the COVID-19 pandemic, during about 2010-2018, CD4+ T cells were taken from unexposed donors. Isolation of CD4+ T cells took place after approximately 10 days in culture. Method: immunoSEQ multiplex PCR; TCRdb's copy keeps in-frame clones and lacks some. Of some 25,000 clones detected, roughly 81% appear once; the ten largest clones hold approximately 18%. The CDR3 totals 11 residues. Trimming shortened V by 6 bases and J by 3 bases, and 6 bases separated the two germline ends. Sequenced material: CD4+ T cells from PBMCs, cultured in vitro. The V gene is TRBV12-3 or TRBV12-4, the J gene TRBJ2-7; D remains unclear. The origin of this receptor is a human donor in good health. DNA of the CDR3: TGTGCCAGCAGATATCGCTACGAGCAGTACTTC. Protein product: CASRYRYEQYF.